This T cell receptor (beta chain) is from a study of a mutant IDH1 vaccine in newly diagnosed glioma. On the study more broadly: Week 47 marked visit V13, whereas week 35 marked visit V12.

Using immunoSEQ multiplex PCR, the repertoire was profiled, and TCRdb retains in-frame clones only, with some absent. The sample lists 30,000 to 40,000 clones; over 75% were seen once. As to this clone: Its antigen remains unknown.

This sample's time point: week 47, end of study. Topical imiquimod accompanied each vaccine dose, which consisted of 300 ug of mutant IDH1 20-mer peptide. Patients received eight vaccinations in weeks 1, 3, 5, 7, 11, 15, 19, 23. With 1 base removed from V and 7 bases from J, the gap between germline ends came to 5 bases. Germline loops: CDR1 LGHNA, CDR2 YSLEER. CDR3 length: 13 residues. The source of this sequence is a middle-aged woman with glioma. V usage is TRBV4-3 and J usage is TRBJ1-6, with a tentative D call TRBD1 (5 bases). This sample comprised PBMCs, obtained from a glioma patient whose treatment included an IDH1 peptide vaccine. The CDR3 loop reads CASSQGGNSPLHF. As DNA, the CDR3 is TGCGCCAGCAGCCAAGGGGGGAATTCACCCCTCCACTTT.